These 23 T cell receptor beta chains share one sample of origin, sequenced in a study of control samples from healthy donors and cancer patients. The data were produced by immunoSEQ multiplex PCR, yet TCRdb's version contains in-frame clones alone and is incomplete. Its listing shows approximately 190,000 clones. The sample consisted of blood. Receptors originate from a woman in her 30s in good health.

The rearrangement links TRBV7-6 to TRBJ1-4, with D unresolved. Looked up from germline, CDR1 is SGHVS and CDR2 is FNYEAQ. The CDR3 has 15 residues. V lost 6 bases to trimming and J lost 0 bases, with 11 bases between them. The CDR3 sequence: CASRRVEATNEKLFF. The CDR3 DNA is TGTGCCAGCAGACGGGTAGAAGCAACTAATGAAAAACTGTTTTTT.

V usage is TRBV5-1 and J usage is TRBJ2-2; D is possibly TRBD1 (7 bases). V lost 3 bases to trimming and J lost 2 bases, with 20 bases between them. Germline lookup yields CDR1 SGHRS and CDR2 YFSETQ. This CDR3 contains 18 residues. The CDR3 reads CASSWTEGAVPNTGELFF. The CDR3 DNA follows: TGCGCCAGCAGCTGGACGGAGGGGGCTGTTCCAAACACCGGGGAGCTGTTTTTT. The variable domain in full, with the rest retrieved from reference TRBV5-1 and TRBJ2-2, is KAGVTQTPRYLIKTRGQQVTLSCSPISGHRSVSWYQQTPGQGLQFLFEYFSETQRNKGNFPGRFSGRQFSNSRSEMNVSTLELGDSALYLCASSWTEGAVPNTGELFFGEGSRLTVL.

The CDR3 DNA reads as TGTGCCAGCAGCGTAGGGGGAAATAGCAATCAGCCCCAGCATTTT. The encoded protein is CASSVGGNSNQPQHF. This chain uses TRBV9 with TRBJ1-5; D is undetermined. The germline CDR1 and CDR2 sequences are SGDLS and YYNGEE. This CDR3 spans 15 amino acids. Trimming pared 0 bases from V and 0 bases from J, leaving 7 bases between.

The chain carries TRBV5-6 and TRBJ1-1; D is possibly TRBD1 (6 bases). This CDR3 region has 16 residues. V dropped 4 bases and J dropped 0 bases, with 16 bases sitting between them. CDR1 is SGHDT and CDR2 is YYEEEE in the germline V gene. The CDR3 sequence is CASSLQGGKMNTEAFF. The CDR3 bases are TGTGCCAGCAGCCTACAGGGTGGGAAAATGAACACTGAAGCTTTCTTT.

This chain uses TRBV6-5 with TRBJ1-2; D is undetermined. V was shortened by 0 bases and J by 0 bases, with 8 bases between the two germline ends. CDR1 is MNHEY, CDR2 SVGAGI, per germline. The CDR3 consists of 15 residues. The CDR3 spells CASSYSSGSNYGYTF. The CDR3 DNA reads TGTGCCAGCAGTTACTCGTCGGGCTCTAACTATGGCTACACCTTC.

The V gene is TRBV19, the J gene TRBJ1-6; the D is unclear. This CDR3 is 14 amino acids long. Germline assignment: CDR1 LNHDA and CDR2 SQIVND (reference sequence). Trimming stripped 3 bases from V and 7 bases from J, with 10 bases between. CDR3 coding DNA: TGTGCCAGTAGTATTATTCATCTCAATTCACCCCTCCACTTT. Its protein is CASSIIHLNSPLHF.

The rearrangement links TRBV6-5 to TRBJ1-5; D gene unclear. The CDR3 sequence is 13 residues long. The V end was cut by 6 bases, the J end by 13 bases, with 19 bases between. Germline CDR1 and CDR2: MNHEY and SVGAGI. CDR3 sequence reads: CASSPRLLAPQHF. The DNA of the CDR3 is TGTGCCAGCAGCCCCAGGTTGTTAGCGCCACAGCATTTT.

V is TRBV3-1 (or the pseudogene TRBV3-2) and J is TRBJ2-5; 8 nucleotides match TRBD1. After removal of 8 bases from V and 5 bases from J, the junction contained 10 bases not matched to a gene. The germline gives CDR1 LGHDT, CDR2 YNNKEL (reference sequence). The CDR3 is made up of 14 amino acids. DNA for the CDR3: TGTGCCAGCCGCCGACAGGGGAATGTGGAGACCCAGTACTTC. It yields the protein CASRRQGNVETQYF.

V gene TRBV3-1 (or the pseudogene TRBV3-2) combines with J gene TRBJ2-5; no firm D call. The germline V gene has CDR1 LGHDT and CDR2 YNNKEL (reference sequence). The CDR3 is 13 residues long. With 7 bases removed from V and 1 base from J, the gap between germline ends came to 10 bases. CDR3 protein: CASITPSQETQYF. The CDR3 DNA follows: TGTGCCAGCATAACACCTAGCCAAGAGACCCAGTACTTC.

A word on this clone: This sample includes further DNA sequences coding for the same CDR3. The chain links TRBV5-1 to TRBJ1-1; no firm D call. The CDR3 covers 14 residues. Germline V gene lookup returns CDR1 SGHRS and CDR2 YFSETQ. The V gene lost 3 bases and the J gene lost 1 base, with 10 bases spanning the gap. The CDR3 here is CASSSRQGNTEAFF. DNA of the CDR3: TGCGCCAGCAGCTCAAGGCAAGGGAACACTGAAGCTTTCTTT.

This chain joins TRBV4-1 and TRBJ1-2, with D uncertain. Trimming took off 3 bases at V and 5 bases at J, with 19 bases between the two ends. This CDR3 has 16 amino acids. Germline V gives CDR1 MGHRA, CDR2 YSYEKL. The CDR3 protein is CASSHPLDVRDYGYTF. In nucleotides, the CDR3 is TGCGCCAGCAGCCACCCCTTGGACGTACGGGATTATGGCTACACCTTC.

Turning to this clone: One junction end does not reproduce the germline sequence, and a read error may be involved. This sequence joins TRBV11-1 and TRBJ2-2; no clear D. The CDR3 is 15 amino acids. Germline CDR1 reads SGHAT; CDR2 reads FQDESV (reference sequence). CDR3 amino acids: CASRLAVGNTGELFF. The CDR3 DNA reads TGTGCCAGCAGGTTAGCTGTCGGAAACACCGGGGAGCTGTTTTTT.

In DNA, the CDR3 is TGTGCCAGCAGCTGGGGACAGGACGGAGGCTACACCTTC. It encodes CASSWGQDGGYTF. The chain is built from TRBV5-6 and TRBJ1-2; 8 bases are shared with TRBD1. The CDR3 spans 13 residues. Germline V lookup: CDR1 SGHDT, CDR2 YYEEEE. V dropped 3 bases and J dropped 8; count of bases not matched to a gene: 6.

V usage is TRBV10-3 and J usage is TRBJ1-1; a weak D match, TRBD1 (5 bases). This CDR3 comprises 12 residues. In germline, CDR1 is ENHRY, CDR2 SYGVKD. The ends were cut back, 8 bases at V and 8 bases at J, with 15 bases in the middle. DNA for the CDR3: TGTGCCATCTCAGGGACGGGAAGAGAAGCTTTCTTT. Its translation: CAISGTGREAFF.

The rearrangement uses TRBV3-1 (or the pseudogene TRBV3-2) and TRBJ2-7, with D hard to call. The CDR3 loop spans 11 amino acids. Germline-derived CDR1 and CDR2 are LGHDT and YNNKEL (reference sequence). V was trimmed by 3 bases and J by 5 bases, leaving 5 bases between them. CDR3 nucleotides: TGTGCCAGCAGCCAGGGGAACGAGCAGTACTTC. Protein: CASSQGNEQYF.

V is TRBV7-3 and J is TRBJ2-2, with TRBD2 as a possible D gene (6 bases). The V end lost 2 bases, the J end lost 3 bases, and 10 bases lay between the germline ends. Looked up from germline, CDR1 is SGHTA and CDR2 is FQGTGA. The length of the CDR3 is 15 residues. The CDR3 sequence: CASSLWGGDTGELFF. CDR3 DNA: TGTGCCAGCAGCTTATGGGGCGGGGACACCGGGGAGCTGTTTTTT. Filled out from reference TRBV7-3 and TRBJ2-2, the complete variable domain reads GAGVSQTPSNKVTEKGKYVELRCDPISGHTALYWYRQSLGQGPEFLIYFQGTGAADDSGLPNDRFFAVRPEGSVSTLKIQRTERGDSAVYLCASSLWGGDTGELFFGEGSRLTVL.

The CDR3 here is CASTHTPRGRDTGELFF. The CDR3 DNA is TGTGCCAGCACCCACACGCCGAGGGGGAGGGACACCGGGGAGCTGTTTTTT. The chain links TRBV28 to TRBJ2-2, with D perhaps TRBD2 (7 bases). Germline loops: CDR1 MDHEN, CDR2 SYDVKM. With 7 bases removed from V and 3 bases from J, the gap between germline ends came to 21 bases. The CDR3 runs to 17 residues. Variable domain in full (rest from reference TRBV28 and TRBJ2-2): DVKVTQSSRYLVKRTGEKVFLECVQDMDHENMFWYRQDPGLGLRLIYFSYDVKMKEKGDIPEGYSVSREKKERFSLILESASTNQTSMYLCASTHTPRGRDTGELFFGEGSRLTVL.

The rearrangement links TRBV2 to TRBJ2-3; 8 bases map to TRBD1. The germline gives CDR1 SNHLY, CDR2 FYNNEI. J was trimmed by 2 bases and V by 1 base; bases with no gene match: 8. The CDR3 has 17 residues. CDR3 nucleotide sequence: TGTGCCAGCAGTGAAGGTTTCCGGACAGGGTTCACAGATACGCAGTATTTT. It yields the protein CASSEGFRTGFTDTQYF.

The rearrangement joins TRBV14 to TRBJ1-6; 7 bases map to TRBD1. V lost 5 bases to trimming and J lost 3 bases; unmatched junction nucleotides: 4. The germline V gene encodes CDR1 SGHDN and CDR2 FVKESK. CDR3 length: 15 residues. In nucleotides, the CDR3 is TGTGCCAGCAGCGCGGGACAGCGCTATAATTCACCCCTCCACTTT. Protein: CASSAGQRYNSPLHF.

The J gene is TRBJ1-2, the V gene TRBV9; TRBD1 matches 7 bases. This CDR3 contains 12 residues. Germline V gene lookup returns CDR1 SGDLS and CDR2 YYNGEE. Germline trimming cut 5 bases from V and 8 bases from J; bases unmatched to any gene: 6. DNA of the CDR3: TGTGCCAGCAGAGGACAGGTTGGCGGCTACACCTTC. Translating it yields CASRGQVGGYTF.

J is TRBJ1-2 and V is TRBV7-9; D may be TRBD1 (6 bases). The germline V gene encodes CDR1 SEHNR and CDR2 FQNEAQ (reference sequence). Trimming left V 3 bases short and J 4 bases short, with 9 bases between. This CDR3 region has 13 residues. The CDR3, as DNA: TGTGCCAGCAGCTTTCCGGACAGCTATGGCTACACCTTC. This sequence encodes CASSFPDSYGYTF. The full variable domain, with the rest looked up from reference TRBV7-9 and TRBJ1-2, is DTGVSQNPRHKITKRGQNVTFRCDPISEHNRLYWYRQTLGQGPEFLTYFQNEAQLEKSRLLSDRFSAERPKGSFSTLEIQRTEQGDSAMYLCASSFPDSYGYTFGSGTRLTVV.

The chain carries TRBV7-2 and TRBJ1-2; TRBD1 matches at 10 bases. Germline values: CDR1 SGHTA, CDR2 FQGNSA. The length of the CDR3 is 11 residues. V trimming: 7 bases; J trimming: 8 bases; junction bases outside the gene matches: 1. The CDR3: CASMTGGGYTF. The CDR3 coding sequence is TGTGCCAGCATGACAGGGGGCGGCTACACCTTC.

The chain combines TRBV28 with TRBJ1-2; no clear D. Trimming pared 3 bases from V and 8 bases from J, leaving 10 bases between. This CDR3 has 12 amino acids. The V gene's germline CDR1 is MDHEN and CDR2 SYDVKM. Here the CDR3 reads CASSFSVRGYTF. The CDR3 coding sequence is TGTGCCAGCAGTTTTTCCGTTAGAGGCTACACCTTC.